These 21 T cell receptor beta chains came from one sample sequenced in a study of blood T cell repertoires in COVID-19 (dated by TCRdb to 2020 to 2021). The library was built by means of the immunoSEQ multiplex PCR assay. The immuneACCESS repertoire file appears here via TCRdb, limited to in-frame rearrangements. These files lack a portion of the clones; in checked studies, under half of the deficit traces to unresolved V genes, and the cause of the others is not known. Across this sample there are roughly 140,000 clones, with approximately 89% seen only once. The ten largest make up more than 25% of the sample. Material: peripheral blood. Source of these receptors: a human donor in a cohort sampled during active COVID-19.

The rearrangement links TRBV2 to TRBJ1-2; 9 bases fit TRBD1. CDR1 is SNHLY and CDR2 is FYNNEI in the germline V gene. Trimming cost V 7 bases and J 8 bases; bases outside gene matches: 8. This CDR3 is 13 amino acids long. The CDR3 loop is CASKGQGLGGYTF. As DNA, the CDR3 is TGTGCCAGCAAGGGACAGGGCCTCGGGGGCTACACCTTC.

CDR3 in amino acids: CASSPPRQLAKNIQYF. DNA for the CDR3: TGTGCCAGCTCACCACCGCGGCAGCTAGCCAAAAACATTCAGTACTTC. The chain employs TRBV18 and TRBJ2-4; D not certain. Germline V gives CDR1 KGHSH, CDR2 LQKENI. Trimming stripped 0 bases from V and 0 bases from J, with 9 bases between. The CDR3 is 16 amino acids.

The chain recombines TRBV7-6 with TRBJ1-1; D might be TRBD1 (5 bases). The germline CDR1 and CDR2 sequences are SGHVS and FNYEAQ. The CDR3 runs to 14 residues. V was trimmed by 5 bases and J by 5 bases, leaving 15 bases between them. The CDR3 reads CASSPQGLGTEAFF. CDR3 nucleotide sequence: TGTGCCAGCAGCCCCCAGGGCCTCGGTACTGAAGCTTTCTTT.

The chain combines TRBV9 with TRBJ2-1, with D perhaps matching TRBD2 (6 bases). Germline V gene sequence: CDR1 SGDLS, CDR2 YYNGEE. The V end was cut by 0 bases, the J end by 5 bases, with 18 bases between. The CDR3 runs 17 residues. CDR3 loop: CASSVATAGSRDNEQFF. Here the CDR3 DNA reads TGTGCCAGCAGCGTAGCTACGGCGGGGTCCCGGGACAATGAGCAGTTCTTC.

The chain is built from TRBV7-2 and TRBJ1-4, with D unresolved. V was cut by 1 base and J by 2 bases, with 11 bases left in between. This CDR3 has 16 residues. Germline V gene data show CDR1 as SGHTA and CDR2 as FQGNSA. CDR3 protein: CASSLVEATTNEKLFF. CDR3 nucleotides: TGTGCCAGCAGCTTAGTGGAGGCGACTACTAATGAAAAACTGTTTTTT.

The chain carries TRBV27 and TRBJ2-3, with TRBD2 matching 8 bases. From germline, CDR1 is MNHEY and CDR2 SMNVEV (reference sequence). The CDR3 loop spans 16 amino acids. The trim removed 4 bases at V and 0 bases at J, leaving 6 bases unmatched. The CDR3: CASSSDERGSTDTQYF. CDR3 sequence (DNA): TGTGCCAGCAGTTCAGACGAGCGGGGGAGCACAGATACGCAGTATTTT.

The V call is TRBV2, the J call TRBJ2-5; 10 nucleotides match TRBD1. Germline V gene lookup returns CDR1 SNHLY and CDR2 FYNNEI. J lost 5 bases, V lost 6 bases, and 6 bases had no gene match. The CDR3 sequence is 14 residues long. The DNA of the CDR3 is TGTGCCAGCAGGGAGACAGGGGGCCTCGAGACCCAGTACTTC. Translation: CASRETGGLETQYF.

The sample holds one count of this clone. The chain links TRBV19 to TRBJ2-3, with 16 bases aligning to TRBD2. Germline V gene lookup returns CDR1 LNHDA and CDR2 SQIVND (reference sequence). The V gene end was trimmed by 5 bases and the J gene end by 2 bases; junction bases not matched to a gene: 10. The length of the CDR3 is 19 residues. In DNA form, the CDR3 reads TGTGCCAGTAGTCCGGGACTAGCGGGGGGGGGAAGACCCACAGATACGCAGTATTTT. Translation gives CASSPGLAGGGRPTDTQYF.

The chain links TRBV7-3 to TRBJ1-1; D is possibly TRBD1 (6 bases). V was trimmed by 5 bases and J by 4 bases, leaving 17 bases between them. Looked up from germline, CDR1 is SGHTA and CDR2 is FQGTGA. The CDR3 is made up of 15 amino acids. CDR3 in amino acids: CASSPLGGLGTEAFF. CDR3 nucleotide sequence: TGTGCCAGCAGCCCATTGGGGGGGCTCGGCACTGAAGCTTTCTTT.

The J gene is TRBJ2-3, the V gene TRBV30; D is unresolved. This CDR3 has 13 residues. V lost 0 bases to trimming and J lost 1 base, with 5 bases between them. CDR1 is GTSNPN, CDR2 SVGIG, per germline (reference sequence). This CDR3 reads CAWSVLGTDTQYF. The CDR3 DNA sequence: TGTGCCTGGAGTGTACTGGGCACAGATACGCAGTATTTT.

The rearrangement joins TRBV27 to TRBJ2-7, with D perhaps matching TRBD2 (5 bases). Germline CDR1 is MNHEY and CDR2 is SMNVEV (reference sequence). Trimming left V 6 bases short and J 3 bases short, with 15 bases between. This CDR3 spans 14 amino acids. This chain's CDR3 is CASSGLVEGYEQYF. The CDR3 DNA is TGTGCCAGCAGCGGACTCGTCGAGGGCTACGAGCAGTACTTC.

The rearrangement joins TRBV4-3 to TRBJ2-4; a weak D match, TRBD2 (5 bases). The ends were cut back, 0 bases at V and 0 bases at J, with 12 bases in the middle. This CDR3 has 17 amino acids. Germline CDR1 LGHNA, CDR2 YSLEER. The CDR3 DNA follows: TGCGCCAGCAGCCAAGATGGGAGCCACCCAGCCAAAAACATTCAGTACTTC. Translated, it gives CASSQDGSHPAKNIQYF.

J is TRBJ2-7 and V is TRBV7-2, with 7 bases fitting TRBD2. CDR1 is SGHTA and CDR2 is FQGNSA in the germline V gene. With 1 base clipped from V and 4 bases from J, the junction kept 4 bases outside the gene matches. The CDR3 runs to 14 residues. CDR3 in DNA: TGTGCCAGCAGCTTAGGCGGGGGACCTTACGAGCAGTACTTC. Protein sequence: CASSLGGGPYEQYF.

The CDR3 DNA reads TGTGCCATCAAACTAGCGGGGGGGCCGGCAGAGACCCAGTACTTC. Translation: CAIKLAGGPAETQYF. J is TRBJ2-5 and V is TRBV10-3; 13 bases line up with TRBD2. The CDR3 length is 15 residues. The trim removed 7 bases at V and 4 bases at J, leaving 6 bases unmatched. Per the germline V gene, CDR1 is ENHRY and CDR2 is SYGVKD.

The CDR3 is CASSFVPPRAYEQYF. CDR3 coding DNA: TGTGCCAGCAGCTTTGTGCCCCCGAGAGCCTACGAGCAGTACTTC. This chain uses TRBV7-9 with TRBJ2-7; the D is unclear. This CDR3 region has 15 residues. Germline CDR1 and CDR2: SEHNR and FQNEAQ (reference sequence). The V end was cut by 3 bases, the J end by 2 bases, with 14 bases between.

This rearrangement joins TRBV30 to TRBJ1-4; D remains unclear. V was clipped by 1 base and J by 5 bases, with 8 bases between them. This CDR3 is 13 amino acids long. Germline assignment: CDR1 GTSNPN and CDR2 SVGIG (reference sequence). The chain's CDR3 is CAWSDGVNEKLFF. Written as DNA, the CDR3 is TGTGCCTGGAGTGACGGGGTGAATGAAAAACTGTTTTTT. The full variable domain, completed using reference TRBV30 and TRBJ1-4, is SQTIHQWPATLVQPVGSPLSLECTVEGTSNPNLYWYRQAAGRGLQLLFYSVGIGQISSEVPQNLSASRPQDRQFILSSKKLLLSDSGFYLCAWSDGVNEKLFFGSGTQLSVL.

This clone occurred a few times. This sequence joins TRBV19 and TRBJ1-5; 7 bases are shared with TRBD1. The CDR3 extends over 15 amino acids. With V trimmed by 7 bases and J by 2 bases, 8 bases remained unmatched. Germline-derived CDR1 and CDR2 are LNHDA and SQIVND (reference sequence). The CDR3 region has the DNA TGTGCCAGTACCGAACAGGGGAAGGGCAATCAGCCCCAGCATTTT. This translates into CASTEQGKGNQPQHF.

The chain recombines TRBV5-8 with TRBJ1-1; 10 bases line up with TRBD1. The CDR3 is made up of 16 amino acids. Germline CDR1 SGHTS, CDR2 YDEGEE. Trimming cost V 3 bases and J 0 bases; bases outside gene matches: 5. The CDR3 here is CASSSEGQGLNTEAFF. The CDR3 DNA reads TGTGCCAGCAGCTCGGAGGGACAGGGGTTGAACACTGAAGCTTTCTTT.

Regarding this clone: Other DNA sequences in the same sample also yield this CDR3. This chain links TRBV9 with TRBJ1-2; unclear D gene. CDR1 and CDR2 from the germline V gene are SGDLS and YYNGEE. The length of the CDR3 is 13 residues. The V gene lost 4 bases and the J gene lost 0 bases, with 7 bases spanning the gap. CDR3 DNA: TGTGCCAGCAGCCCCGGGACTAACTATGGCTACACCTTC. Protein sequence: CASSPGTNYGYTF.

This chain links TRBV19 with TRBJ2-7; D possibly corresponds to TRBD2 (5 bases). The CDR3 runs to 13 residues. From germline, CDR1 is LNHDA and CDR2 SQIVND (reference sequence). Trimming took 5 bases from V and 2 from J, leaving 10 bases between them. The CDR3, as DNA: TGTGCCAGTAGTCACGGGGTTACCTACGAGCAGTACTTC. Its protein product is CASSHGVTYEQYF.

This chain joins TRBV2 and TRBJ2-7; D is unclear. Germline CDR1 and CDR2: SNHLY and FYNNEI. V was clipped by 3 bases and J by 4 bases, with 13 bases between them. The CDR3 covers 14 residues. CDR3 DNA: TGTGCCAGCAGTGAGACACTTATCATTTACGAGCAGTACTTC. Protein product: CASSETLIIYEQYF.